This is a list of T cell receptor beta chains from one sample in a study of control samples from healthy donors and cancer patients. The method was immunoSEQ multiplex PCR; TCRdb's version includes in-frame clones alone and lacks a portion of them. The sample contains about 170,000 clones, approximately 91% of which appear only once. The sequenced sample was blood. These receptor sequences come from a woman in her forties in good health. Each CDR3 is given without its conserved first and last residue. Size is stated for part of the rows, as once, few or many counts, or as a class when the clone is expanded.

j_call,v_call,clone_size,cdr3_aa
TRBJ2-3,TRBV27,once,ASSSQRGSGTDTQY
TRBJ1-1,TRBV6-5,-,ASSYSGGTEAF
TRBJ1-1,TRBV9,few,ASSVGMNTEAF
TRBJ1-4,TRBV5-1,-,ASSPDATNEKLF
TRBJ2-1,TRBV18,-,ASSPLRGRISYNEQF
TRBJ1-2,TRBV29-1,-,SVEGGEFNYGYT
TRBJ2-5,TRBV2,-,ASSGELRETQY
TRBJ2-7,TRBV28,-,ASSLYGTSGVYEQY
TRBJ2-5,TRBV2,-,ASSRDFGETQY
TRBJ1-3,TRBV12-5,-,ASGTPQLQGAGNTIY
TRBJ1-4,TRBV5-4,-,ASSQFDRGRREKLF
TRBJ1-5,TRBV19,-,ASTLRPHSNQPQH
TRBJ2-5,TRBV18,-,ASSTGETQY
TRBJ2-7,TRBV5-4,-,ASSLEGLNYEQY
TRBJ2-5,TRBV21-1,-,ASSKGSGGYFSETQY
TRBJ2-1,TRBV5-1,-,ASSLSGLADYNEQF
TRBJ2-2,TRBV9,-,ASSSRESGGNTGELF
TRBJ1-5,TRBV12-5,-,ANPNRGGQPQH
TRBJ1-1,TRBV6-1,-,ASRRGNTEAF
TRBJ2-5,TRBV5-1,-,ASKPITSAGTQY
TRBJ1-2,TRBV2,-,AISFLPSWGYT
TRBJ2-2,TRBV11-2,-,ASSFRGVYTGELF
TRBJ1-3,TRBV30,once,APPRDRGPGNTIY
TRBJ2-1,TRBV7-9,-,ASSPTGTIFNEQF
TRBJ2-3,TRBV3-1/TRBV3-2,-,ASSQASTDTQY
TRBJ1-5,TRBV4-1,-,ASSQAPTKGNQPQH
TRBJ2-5,TRBV5-4,-,ASSLGGEETQY